One sample yielded the 18 T cell receptor beta chains listed below, sequenced in a study of T cell repertoires in cytomegalovirus infection. TCRdb used MiXCR to reprocess the reads, holding one entry per CDR3 protein. Of approximately 180,000 distinct CDR3 sequences in the sample, 17% are singletons; the top ten hold approximately 25%. Sequencing was done on a sample of CD8+ T cells from PBMCs. The receptors originated from a human donor in good health (CMV status not recorded). Some clones in this sample may be carry-over from other donors' samples.

This clonotype was seen ten or more times. The V gene is TRBV28, the J gene TRBJ2-7; D ambiguous. There are 14 residues in the CDR3. Trimming pared 4 bases from V and 0 bases from J, leaving 10 bases between. In germline, CDR1 is MDHEN, CDR2 SYDVKM. The DNA for the CDR3 is TGTGCCAGCAGTTACGTTCTAACCTCCTACGAGCAGTACTTC. Translation gives CASSYVLTSYEQYF.

This clonotype was recorded a few times. The chain combines TRBV7-2 with TRBJ2-2; tentatively, D is TRBD1 or TRBD2 (6 bases each). From germline, CDR1 is SGHTA and CDR2 FQGNSA. This CDR3 region has 17 residues. Trimming left V 0 bases short and J 1 base short, with 12 bases between. The CDR3 DNA reads TGTGCCAGCAGCTTAGCGACGGGGGCTTGGAACACCGGGGAGCTGTTTTTT. Translation: CASSLATGAWNTGELFF.

In DNA, the CDR3 is TGTGCCAGCAGTGAATGGAGGAACACTGAAGCTTTCTTT. It is translated as CASSEWRNTEAFF. This chain connects TRBV2 to TRBJ1-1; D remains unclear. Trimming left V 2 bases short and J 1 base short, with 5 bases between. In germline, CDR1 is SNHLY, CDR2 FYNNEI. This CDR3 has 13 amino acids.

The chain recombines TRBV7-2 with TRBJ1-3; tentative D call: TRBD1 (5 bases). The V gene lost 3 bases and the J gene lost 1 base, with 10 bases spanning the gap. Germline CDR1 is SGHTA and CDR2 is FQGNSA. The CDR3 has 15 residues. CDR3: CASSFITGSGNTIYF. The CDR3 DNA is TGTGCCAGCAGCTTCATAACAGGATCTGGAAACACCATATATTTT.

The sample holds a few counts of this clonotype. This rearrangement joins TRBV4-1 to TRBJ1-4; D not certain. CDR1 is MGHRA, CDR2 YSYEKL, per germline. This CDR3 spans 16 amino acids. The V gene lost 0 bases and the J gene lost 7 bases, with 15 bases spanning the gap. The CDR3 reads CASSQESVRRSEKLFF. In nucleotides, the CDR3 is TGCGCCAGCAGCCAAGAGTCAGTCCGGCGGAGTGAAAAACTGTTTTTT.

This clonotype has a count of ten or more. The chain links TRBV7-9 to TRBJ2-1; the D gene is possibly TRBD1 (7 bases). Between the trimmed V and J ends, which lost 4 bases and 8 bases, there was a span of 21 bases. The germline gives CDR1 SEHNR, CDR2 FQNEAQ (reference sequence). The CDR3 is 16 amino acids. CDR3 sequence (DNA): TGTGCCAGCAGCTCAGGAGGGACAGTAATCTGGTATGAGCAGTTCTTC. It specifies CASSSGGTVIWYEQFF.

This clonotype came up a few times. The V gene is TRBV7-2, the J gene TRBJ1-2; D gene unclear. The CDR3 consists of 16 residues. V was shortened by 5 bases and J by 1 base, with 17 bases between the two germline ends. From germline, CDR1 is SGHTA and CDR2 FQGNSA. Here the CDR3 DNA reads TGTGCCAGCAGCGGTCGAAGGACGGAAGATAACTATGGCTACACCTTC. This gives the protein CASSGRRTEDNYGYTF.

There are a few counts of this clonotype. The DNA is omitted, as the CDR3 cannot be located on it reliably, and the CDR3 follows TCRdb's listing. The rearrangement uses TRBV12-3 or TRBV12-4 and TRBJ2-1; TRBD2 is the table's D call and was not checked against the DNA. From its first to its last residue, the CDR3 has 16 amino acids. CDR3 sequence reads: CASSSSGLANYNEQFF.

This clonotype was detected a few times. This chain uses TRBV7-9 with TRBJ1-1; D unresolved. The CDR3 has 12 residues. With 0 bases removed from V and 7 bases from J, the gap between germline ends came to 6 bases. Germline V gene sequence: CDR1 SEHNR, CDR2 FQNEAQ (reference sequence). CDR3 DNA sequence: TGTGCCAGCAGCTTAGCAACCCTTGAAGCTTTCTTT. As protein: CASSLATLEAFF.

The chain uses TRBV20-1 and TRBJ2-1, with TRBD1 matching 8 bases. The V and J ends lost 5 bases and 3 bases, in that order; junction bases with no gene match: 3. CDR1 DFQATT and CDR2 SNEGSKA come from the germline V gene (reference sequence). This CDR3 contains 13 residues. The CDR3 loop is CSAGTGLYNEQFF. The CDR3 coding sequence is TGCAGTGCTGGGACAGGCCTCTACAATGAGCAGTTCTTC.

This clonotype was detected ten times or more. V gene TRBV4-1 combines with J gene TRBJ2-7; 7 nucleotides align to TRBD1. After removal of 4 bases from V and 0 bases from J, the junction contained 6 bases not matched to a gene. This CDR3 spans 15 amino acids. CDR1 and CDR2 (germline): MGHRA, YSYEKL. The CDR3 is CASSLGTEGSYEQYF. In DNA form, the CDR3 reads TGCGCCAGCAGCCTTGGGACAGAAGGCTCCTACGAGCAGTACTTC.

V and J are TRBV7-2 and TRBJ2-3; tentatively, D is TRBD1 (6 bases). The germline V and J ends were trimmed by 3 bases and 5 bases, with 21 bases remaining between them. The CDR3 covers 17 residues. The germline V gene has CDR1 SGHTA and CDR2 FQGNSA. CDR3: CASSLLATGPYGDTQYF. For the CDR3, the DNA is TGTGCCAGCAGCTTGTTGGCCACAGGGCCATACGGAGATACGCAGTATTTT.

The chain links TRBV7-9 to TRBJ1-1; D is undetermined. This CDR3 region has 17 residues. Germline assignment: CDR1 SEHNR and CDR2 FQNEAQ (reference sequence). Trimming took off 5 bases at V and 10 bases at J, with 29 bases between the two ends. CDR3: CASSHPPDQITPRGAFF. The CDR3 bases are TGTGCCAGCAGCCATCCACCAGACCAAATTACACCGCGGGGAGCTTTCTTT.

The chain has TRBV9 and TRBJ2-5; 9 nucleotides align to TRBD1. This CDR3 spans 17 amino acids. CDR1 is SGDLS and CDR2 is YYNGEE in the germline V gene. Trimming cost V 0 bases and J 2 bases; bases outside gene matches: 8. The CDR3 sequence: CASSVAPDRGEQETQYF. CDR3 bases: TGTGCCAGCAGCGTAGCGCCGGACAGGGGAGAGCAAGAGACCCAGTACTTC.

This CDR3 is CSGSDRGNTEAFF. CDR3 DNA sequence: TGCTCTGGTTCCGACAGGGGGAACACTGAAGCTTTCTTT. V usage is TRBV29-1 and J usage is TRBJ1-1, with 8 bases matching TRBD1. Per germline, CDR1 SQVTM and CDR2 ANQGSEA. The CDR3 is 13 amino acids.

This clonotype showed up just a few times. The chain uses TRBV27 and TRBJ2-7; D is unclear. CDR3 size: 14 residues. Germline V lookup: CDR1 MNHEY, CDR2 SMNVEV (reference sequence). Trimming took 7 bases from V and 3 from J, leaving 16 bases between them. The CDR3 bases are TGTGCCAGCACCTCAAGTCGATCTCGCTACGAGCAGTACTTC. Protein sequence: CASTSSRSRYEQYF.

The gene calls are TRBV4-1 and TRBJ2-1, with TRBD1 identical over 7 bases. The CDR3 totals 17 residues. Germline V CDR1 and CDR2: MGHRA, YSYEKL. V shed 0 bases, J shed 6 bases, and the junction held 11 bases outside the gene matches. In nucleotides, the CDR3 is TGCGCCAGCAGCCAAGAAGTAACAGGGGAGTTATTCAATGAGCAGTTCTTC. Translation: CASSQEVTGELFNEQFF.

This rearrangement joins TRBV6-2 or TRBV6-3 to TRBJ2-3; TRBD2 agrees at 7 bases. CDR1 MNHEY and CDR2 SVGEGT come from the germline V gene. The junction had 11 bases not matched to a gene; V was cut back by 6 bases and J by 2 bases. This CDR3 has 16 amino acids. The CDR3 sequence is CASSPEPAGTTDTQYF. Here the CDR3 DNA reads TGTGCCAGCAGCCCAGAGCCAGCGGGGACCACAGATACGCAGTATTTT.